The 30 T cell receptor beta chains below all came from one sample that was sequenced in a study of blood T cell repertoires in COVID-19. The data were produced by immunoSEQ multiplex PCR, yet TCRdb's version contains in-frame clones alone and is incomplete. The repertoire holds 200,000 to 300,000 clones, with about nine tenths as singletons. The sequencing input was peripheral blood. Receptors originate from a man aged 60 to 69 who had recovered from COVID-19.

DNA for the CDR3: TGTGCTAGTGGTTTGACCTGGACTAGCGGGGGGACTTACAATGAGCAGTTCTTC. This codes for CASGLTWTSGGTYNEQFF. V is TRBV12-5 and J is TRBJ2-1; 14 positions match TRBD2. The CDR3 totals 18 residues. With 2 bases clipped from V and 4 bases from J, the junction kept 7 bases outside the gene matches. CDR1 and CDR2 from the germline V gene are LGHNT and FRNRAP.

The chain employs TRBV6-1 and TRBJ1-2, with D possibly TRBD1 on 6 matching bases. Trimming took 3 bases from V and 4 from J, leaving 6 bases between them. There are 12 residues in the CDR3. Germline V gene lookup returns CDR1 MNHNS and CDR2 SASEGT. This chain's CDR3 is CASSDRGYGYTF. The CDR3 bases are TGTGCCAGCAGTGACAGGGGCTATGGCTACACCTTC.

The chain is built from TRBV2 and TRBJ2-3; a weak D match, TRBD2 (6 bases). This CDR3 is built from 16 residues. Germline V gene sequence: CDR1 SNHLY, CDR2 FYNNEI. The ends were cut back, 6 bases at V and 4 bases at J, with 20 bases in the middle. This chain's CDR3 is CASSTRLVIGADTQYF. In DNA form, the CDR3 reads TGTGCCAGCAGCACCAGACTAGTAATTGGTGCAGATACGCAGTATTTT.

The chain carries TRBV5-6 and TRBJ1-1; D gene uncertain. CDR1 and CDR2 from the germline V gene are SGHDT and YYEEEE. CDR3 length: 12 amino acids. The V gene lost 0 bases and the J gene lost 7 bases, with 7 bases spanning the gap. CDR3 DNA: TGTGCCAGCAGCTTGGGGGCGAATGAAGCTTTCTTT. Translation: CASSLGANEAFF. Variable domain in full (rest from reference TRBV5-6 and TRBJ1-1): DAGVTQSPTHLIKTRGQQVTLRCSPKSGHDTVSWYQQALGQGPQFIFQYYEEEERQRGNFPDRFSGHQFPNYSSELNVNALLLGDSALYLCASSLGANEAFFGQGTRLTVV.

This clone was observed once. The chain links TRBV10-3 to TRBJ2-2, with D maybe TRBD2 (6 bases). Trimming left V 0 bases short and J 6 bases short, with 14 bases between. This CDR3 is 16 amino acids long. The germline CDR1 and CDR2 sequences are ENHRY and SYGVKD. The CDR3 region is CAISESKGLAAGELFF. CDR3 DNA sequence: TGTGCCATCAGTGAGTCGAAGGGACTGGCGGCCGGGGAGCTGTTTTTT.

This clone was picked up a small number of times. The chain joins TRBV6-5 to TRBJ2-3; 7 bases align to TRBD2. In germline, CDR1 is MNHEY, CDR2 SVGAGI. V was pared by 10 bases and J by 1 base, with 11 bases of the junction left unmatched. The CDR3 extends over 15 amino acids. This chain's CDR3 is CATTPGGKGTDTQYF. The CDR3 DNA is TGTGCCACGACCCCCGGGGGGAAGGGCACAGATACGCAGTATTTT.

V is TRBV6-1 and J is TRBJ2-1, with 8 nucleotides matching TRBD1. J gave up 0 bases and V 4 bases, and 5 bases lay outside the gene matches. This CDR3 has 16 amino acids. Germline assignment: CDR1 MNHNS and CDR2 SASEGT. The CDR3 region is CASSGQGTSSYNEQFF. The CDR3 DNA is TGTGCCAGCAGTGGACAGGGGACCAGCTCCTACAATGAGCAGTTCTTC.

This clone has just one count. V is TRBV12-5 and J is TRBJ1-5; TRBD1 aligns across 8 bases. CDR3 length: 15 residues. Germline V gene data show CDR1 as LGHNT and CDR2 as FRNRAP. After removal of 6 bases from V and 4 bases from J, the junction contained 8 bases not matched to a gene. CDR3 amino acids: CASGLGQGINQPQHF. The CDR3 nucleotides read TGTGCTAGTGGATTAGGACAGGGCATTAATCAGCCCCAGCATTTT.

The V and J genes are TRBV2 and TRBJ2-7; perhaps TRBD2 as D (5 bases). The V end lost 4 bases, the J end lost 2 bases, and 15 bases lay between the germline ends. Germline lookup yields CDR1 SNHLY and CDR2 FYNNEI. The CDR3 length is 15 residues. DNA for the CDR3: TGTGCCAGCAGTGTCGTAGGGAGTGGCCCCTACGAGCAGTACGTC. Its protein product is CASSVVGSGPYEQYV.

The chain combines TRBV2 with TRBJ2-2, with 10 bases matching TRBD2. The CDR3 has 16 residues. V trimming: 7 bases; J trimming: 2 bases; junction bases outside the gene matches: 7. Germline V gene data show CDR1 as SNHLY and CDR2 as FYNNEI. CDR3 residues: CASKSSGGLNTGELFF. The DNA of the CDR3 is TGTGCCAGCAAATCTAGCGGGGGCCTAAACACCGGGGAGCTGTTTTTT.

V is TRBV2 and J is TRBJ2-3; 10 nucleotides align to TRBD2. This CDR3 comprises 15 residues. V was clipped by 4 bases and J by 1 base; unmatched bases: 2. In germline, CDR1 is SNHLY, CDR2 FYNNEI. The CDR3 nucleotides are TGTGCCAGCAGTGTTGGACTAGCGGGCACAGATACGCAGTATTTT. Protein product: CASSVGLAGTDTQYF.

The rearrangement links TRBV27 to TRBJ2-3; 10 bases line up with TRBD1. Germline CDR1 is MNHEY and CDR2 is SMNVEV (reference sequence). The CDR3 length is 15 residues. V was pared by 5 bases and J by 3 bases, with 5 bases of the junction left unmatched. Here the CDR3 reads CASSPGTGVTDTQYF. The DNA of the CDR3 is TGTGCCAGCAGTCCCGGGACAGGGGTGACAGATACGCAGTATTTT.

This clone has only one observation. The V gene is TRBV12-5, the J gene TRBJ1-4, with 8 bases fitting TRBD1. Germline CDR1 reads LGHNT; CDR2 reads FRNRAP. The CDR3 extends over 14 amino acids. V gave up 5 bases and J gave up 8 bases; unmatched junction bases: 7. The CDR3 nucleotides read TGTGCTAGTGGTCTCGGACAGGGTAGAGAAAAACTGTTTTTT. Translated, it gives CASGLGQGREKLFF.

CDR3 sequence: CASSRQLATLYNEQFF. The CDR3 DNA sequence: TGTGCCAGCAGCCGCCAACTAGCGACTCTGTACAATGAGCAGTTCTTC. This chain uses TRBV4-2 with TRBJ2-1, with TRBD2 identical over 7 bases. CDR1 is LGHNA, CDR2 YNFKEQ, per germline. CDR3 length: 16 residues. V lost 4 bases and J lost 4; bases outside the gene matches: 10.

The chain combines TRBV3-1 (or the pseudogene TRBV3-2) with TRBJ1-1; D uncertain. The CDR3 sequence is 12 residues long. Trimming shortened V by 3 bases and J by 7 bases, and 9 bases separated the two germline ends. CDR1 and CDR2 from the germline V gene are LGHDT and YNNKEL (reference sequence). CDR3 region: CASSQRRDEAFF. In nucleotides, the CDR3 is TGTGCCAGCAGCCAGAGGCGGGATGAAGCTTTCTTT.

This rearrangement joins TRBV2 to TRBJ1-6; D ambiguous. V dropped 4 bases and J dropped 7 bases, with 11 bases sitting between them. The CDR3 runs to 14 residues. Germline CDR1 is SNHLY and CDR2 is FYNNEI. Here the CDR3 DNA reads TGTGCCAGCAGTGTCCGGGGATACAATTCACCCCTCCACTTT. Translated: CASSVRGYNSPLHF.

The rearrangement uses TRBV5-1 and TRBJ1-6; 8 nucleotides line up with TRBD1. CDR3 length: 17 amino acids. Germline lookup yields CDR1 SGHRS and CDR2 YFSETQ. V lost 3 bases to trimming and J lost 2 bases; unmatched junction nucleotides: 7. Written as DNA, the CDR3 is TGCGCCAGCAGCTCCGGACAGGGTACCCCCTATAATTCACCCCTCCACTTT. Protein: CASSSGQGTPYNSPLHF.

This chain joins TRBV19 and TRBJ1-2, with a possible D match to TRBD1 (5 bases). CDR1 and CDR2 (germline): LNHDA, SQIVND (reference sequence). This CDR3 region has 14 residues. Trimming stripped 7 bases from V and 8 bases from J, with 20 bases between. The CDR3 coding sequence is TGTGCCAGTACCGTCGTTGGGACTCGGCGAGGCTACACCTTC. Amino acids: CASTVVGTRRGYTF.

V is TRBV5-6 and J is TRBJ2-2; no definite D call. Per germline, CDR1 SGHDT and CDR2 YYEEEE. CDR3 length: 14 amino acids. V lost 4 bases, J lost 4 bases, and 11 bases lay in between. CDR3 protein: CASSGQVGTGELFF. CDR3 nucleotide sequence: TGTGCCAGCAGCGGGCAGGTGGGCACCGGGGAGCTGTTTTTT.

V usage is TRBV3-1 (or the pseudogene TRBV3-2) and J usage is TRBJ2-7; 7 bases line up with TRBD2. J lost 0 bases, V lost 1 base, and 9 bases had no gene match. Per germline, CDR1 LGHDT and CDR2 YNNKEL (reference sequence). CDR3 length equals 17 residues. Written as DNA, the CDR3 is TGTGCCAGCAGCCAAGTCCCTATTGGCGGGAGCTCCTACGAGCAGTACTTC. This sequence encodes CASSQVPIGGSSYEQYF.

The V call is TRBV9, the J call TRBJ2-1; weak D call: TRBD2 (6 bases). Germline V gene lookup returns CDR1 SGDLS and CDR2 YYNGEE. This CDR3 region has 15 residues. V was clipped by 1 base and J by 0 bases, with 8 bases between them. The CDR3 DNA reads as TGTGCCAGCAGCGTATACGGGGGCTCCTACAATGAGCAGTTCTTC. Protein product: CASSVYGGSYNEQFF.

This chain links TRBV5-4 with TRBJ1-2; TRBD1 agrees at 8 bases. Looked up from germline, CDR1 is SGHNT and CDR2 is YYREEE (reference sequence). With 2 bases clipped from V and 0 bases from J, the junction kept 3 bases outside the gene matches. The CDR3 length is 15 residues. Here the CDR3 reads CASSFGQGANYGYTF. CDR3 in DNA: TGTGCCAGCAGCTTCGGACAGGGAGCTAACTATGGCTACACCTTC.

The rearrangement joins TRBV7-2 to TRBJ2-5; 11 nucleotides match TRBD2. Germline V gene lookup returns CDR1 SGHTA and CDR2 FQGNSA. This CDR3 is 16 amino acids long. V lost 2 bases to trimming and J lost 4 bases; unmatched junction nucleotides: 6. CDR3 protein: CASSLFPTSGGETQYF. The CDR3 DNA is TGTGCCAGCAGCTTATTCCCCACTAGCGGGGGAGAGACCCAGTACTTC.

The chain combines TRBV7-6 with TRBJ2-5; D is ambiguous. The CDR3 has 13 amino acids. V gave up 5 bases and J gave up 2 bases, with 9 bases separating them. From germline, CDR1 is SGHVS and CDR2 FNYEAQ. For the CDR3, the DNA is TGTGCCAGCAGCACTTGGTCACAAGAGACCCAGTACTTC. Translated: CASSTWSQETQYF.

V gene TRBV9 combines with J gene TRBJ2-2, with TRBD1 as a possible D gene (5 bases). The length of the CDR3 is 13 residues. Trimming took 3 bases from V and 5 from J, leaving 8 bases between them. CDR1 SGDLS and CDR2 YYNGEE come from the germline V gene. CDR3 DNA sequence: TGTGCCAGCAGCGCCAGGGTGACCGGGGAGCTGTTTTTT. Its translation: CASSARVTGELFF.

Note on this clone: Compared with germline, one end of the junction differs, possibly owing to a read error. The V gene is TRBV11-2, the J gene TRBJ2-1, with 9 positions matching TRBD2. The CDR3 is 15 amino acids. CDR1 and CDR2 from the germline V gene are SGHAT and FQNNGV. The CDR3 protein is CAGSLEASGVSEQFF. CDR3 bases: TGTGCCGGCAGCTTAGAGGCTAGCGGGGTTAGTGAGCAGTTCTTC.

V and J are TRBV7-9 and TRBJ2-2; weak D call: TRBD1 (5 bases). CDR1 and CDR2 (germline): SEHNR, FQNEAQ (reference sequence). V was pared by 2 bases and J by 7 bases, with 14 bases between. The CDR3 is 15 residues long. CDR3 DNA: TGTGCCAGCAGCTTATCCAGGGCTCATAACGGGGAGCTGTTTTTT. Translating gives CASSLSRAHNGELFF.

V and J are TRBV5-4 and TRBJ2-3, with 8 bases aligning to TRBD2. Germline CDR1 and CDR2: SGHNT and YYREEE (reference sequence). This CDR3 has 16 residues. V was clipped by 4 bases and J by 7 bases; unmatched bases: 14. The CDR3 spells CASSLPGLGGSYTQYF. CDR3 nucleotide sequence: TGTGCCAGCAGCCTACCGGGACTAGGGGGTTCTTATACGCAGTATTTT. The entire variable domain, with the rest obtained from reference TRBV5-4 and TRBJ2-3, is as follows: ETGVTQSPTHLIKTRGQQVTLRCSSQSGHNTVSWYQQALGQGPQFIFQYYREEENGRGNFPPRFSGLQFPNYSSELNVNALELDDSALYLCASSLPGLGGSYTQYFGPGTRLTVL.

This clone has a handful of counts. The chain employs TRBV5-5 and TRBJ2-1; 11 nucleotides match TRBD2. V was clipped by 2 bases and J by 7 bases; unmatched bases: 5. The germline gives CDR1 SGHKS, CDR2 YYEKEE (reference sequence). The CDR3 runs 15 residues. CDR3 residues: CASSFLAGGWNEQFF. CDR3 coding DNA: TGTGCCAGCAGCTTTCTAGCGGGGGGATGGAATGAGCAGTTCTTC.

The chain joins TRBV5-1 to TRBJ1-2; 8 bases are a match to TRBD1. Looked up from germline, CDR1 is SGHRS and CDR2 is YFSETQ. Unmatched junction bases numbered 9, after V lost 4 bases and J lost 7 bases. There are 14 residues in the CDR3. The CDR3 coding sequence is TGCGCCAGCAGCCCGGGACAGGTTGGGGGTGGCTACACCTTC. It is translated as CASSPGQVGGGYTF.